The 10 T cell receptor beta chains in this list originate from one sample, sequenced in a study of T cells after yellow fever vaccination. TCRdb redid the calling of the 5' RACE reads with MiXCR, one entry per CDR3 protein. The repertoire includes 300,000 to 400,000 distinct CDR3 sequences, almost 4% of them detected once, and more than 20% sits in the top ten. Sample: PBMCs, taken 5 days after the yellow fever booster vaccination. The origin of the receptors is a man between 18 and 35 years old who received the YFV17D yellow fever vaccine.

This clonotype was recorded a few times. The V call is TRBV7-8, the J call TRBJ2-7; D is unresolved. The V gene lost 2 bases and the J gene lost 5 bases, with 10 bases spanning the gap. Germline V gene lookup returns CDR1 SGHVS and CDR2 FQNEAQ. The CDR3 totals 13 residues. CDR3 in DNA: TGTGCCAGCAGCTTACGGCACACTCACGAGCAGTACTTC. Residues: CASSLRHTHEQYF.

This clonotype appeared a few times. The chain uses TRBV7-9 and TRBJ2-1; 7 nucleotides match TRBD2. Germline V gives CDR1 SEHNR, CDR2 FQNEAQ (reference sequence). Trimming removed 4 bases from V and 9 bases from J; junction bases left unmatched: 6. The CDR3 runs to 13 residues. The CDR3 DNA sequence: TGTGCCAGCAGCTCAATTTGGGGGGGTGAGCAGTTCTTC. Amino acid sequence: CASSSIWGGEQFF.

The chain couples TRBV5-1 to TRBJ2-7, with D hard to call. The V and J ends lost 6 bases and 0 bases respectively, with 13 bases between them. CDR1 and CDR2 from the germline V gene are SGHRS and YFSETQ. The CDR3 has 14 residues. The DNA for the CDR3 is TGCGCCAGCATCCGGAAGGCCGGCTCCTACGAGCAGTACGTC. Residues: CASIRKAGSYEQYV.

This clonotype was counted between two and nine times. The chain combines TRBV5-1 with TRBJ2-7; 7 bases fit TRBD2. Germline loops: CDR1 SGHRS, CDR2 YFSETQ. The CDR3 runs to 15 residues. V dropped 4 bases and J dropped 5; count of bases not matched to a gene: 12. The CDR3 loop reads CASSVDGRGRHEQYF. The CDR3 DNA sequence: TGCGCCAGCAGCGTGGATGGGAGGGGTAGGCACGAGCAGTACTTC.

This clonotype was counted at least ten times. The V gene is TRBV9, the J gene TRBJ1-1, with TRBD1 identical over 7 bases. The CDR3 spans 15 residues. J gave up 2 bases and V 4 bases, and 8 bases lay outside the gene matches. The germline gives CDR1 SGDLS, CDR2 YYNGEE. DNA of the CDR3: TGTGCCAGCAGCCCCCGGGACAGACTAAACACTGAAGCTTTCTTT. It translates to CASSPRDRLNTEAFF.

This clonotype was observed a few times. The chain recombines TRBV7-2 with TRBJ2-5, with D possibly TRBD2 on 5 matching bases. Germline CDR1 is SGHTA and CDR2 is FQGNSA. Trimming took off 5 bases at V and 7 bases at J, with 14 bases between the two ends. CDR3 size: 13 residues. The CDR3: CASSLDSLGTQYF. DNA for the CDR3: TGTGCCAGCAGCCTGGACTCGCTCGGGACCCAGTACTTC.

In this sample, this clonotype turned up a few times. The rearrangement uses TRBV24-1 and TRBJ2-1, with a tentative D call TRBD1 (6 bases). Per the germline V gene, CDR1 is KGHDR and CDR2 is SFDVKD. Trimming cost V 1 base and J 2 bases, with 14 bases left between them. This CDR3 spans 17 amino acids. The chain's CDR3 is CATSDFGRNRAYNEQFF. In nucleotides, the CDR3 is TGTGCCACCAGTGATTTCGGTCGGAACAGGGCCTACAATGAGCAGTTCTTC.

This clonotype was picked up a small number of times. V is TRBV7-9 and J is TRBJ2-1; D tentatively fits TRBD1 or TRBD2 (5 bases each). V was clipped by 5 bases and J by 7 bases, with 18 bases between them. The germline V gene has CDR1 SEHNR and CDR2 FQNEAQ (reference sequence). The CDR3 has 15 residues. The CDR3 here is CASSQNHLGGNEQFF. In DNA, the CDR3 is TGTGCCAGCAGCCAGAACCACCTTGGGGGAAATGAGCAGTTCTTC. Full variable domain (rest looked up from reference TRBV7-9 and TRBJ2-1): DTGVSQNPRHKITKRGQNVTFRCDPISEHNRLYWYRQTLGQGPEFLTYFQNEAQLEKSRLLSDRFSAERPKGSFSTLEIQRTEQGDSAMYLCASSQNHLGGNEQFFGPGTRLTVL.

The chain recombines TRBV20-1 with TRBJ1-1; no definite D call. This CDR3 is built from 13 residues. Germline CDR1 DFQATT, CDR2 SNEGSKA (reference sequence). The CDR3 nucleotides are TGCAGCGCCGAGGAGGCAATGAACACTGAAGCTTTCTTT. Its protein product is CSAEEAMNTEAFF.

This clonotype appeared a few times. CDR3 protein: CATSDLGTSGVDTQYF. The CDR3 DNA sequence: TGTGCCACCAGTGATTTGGGCACTAGCGGGGTTGATACGCAGTATTTT. This chain connects TRBV24-1 to TRBJ2-3; 10 bases align to TRBD2. This CDR3 comprises 16 residues. The J segment lost 6 bases and the V segment lost 0 bases, leaving 5 bases of the junction unmatched. Germline CDR1 reads KGHDR; CDR2 reads SFDVKD.